This TCR beta chain was captured in a study of T cell responses to AZD1222 COVID-19 vaccine. Trimming removed 1 base from V and 5 bases from J; junction bases left unmatched: 4. This CDR3 comprises 15 residues. Germline CDR1 is SGHAT and CDR2 is FQNNGV. This clone was picked up one time. The antigen is not known. Study findings and constraints: As reported, nearly half of all spike-specific TCRs target variant regions that are unmutated. Spike-specific TCR breadth and depth were elevated following two AZD1222 doses. Researchers report vaccine-associated CD4 TCRs spanning spike, with dominance at 160-218 and 743-854.

TCRdb's copy holds only in-frame clones and misses some; the assay was immunoSEQ multiplex PCR. This table holds 120,000 to 150,000 clones, 82% found once. The material was peripheral blood, obtained on day 0 of MenACWY control vaccination. The chain combines TRBV11-2 with TRBJ1-1, with TRBD1 matching over 10 bases. This sequence was found in an adult in good health. The CDR3 DNA sequence: TGTGCCAGCAGCTTAGGATGGACAGGGGGAACTGAAGCTTTCTTT. This gives the protein CASSLGWTGGTEAFF.